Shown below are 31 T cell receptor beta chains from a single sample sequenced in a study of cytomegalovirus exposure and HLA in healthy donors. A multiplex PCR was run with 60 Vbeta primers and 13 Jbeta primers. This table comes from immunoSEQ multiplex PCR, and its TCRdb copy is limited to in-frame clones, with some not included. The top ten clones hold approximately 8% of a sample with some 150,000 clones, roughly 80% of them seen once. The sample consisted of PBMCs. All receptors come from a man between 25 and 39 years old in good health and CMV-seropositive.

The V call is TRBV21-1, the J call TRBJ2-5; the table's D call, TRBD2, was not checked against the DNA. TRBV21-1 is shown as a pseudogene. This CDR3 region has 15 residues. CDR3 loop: CASSPFGRREKTQYF. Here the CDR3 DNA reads TGTGCCAGCAGCCCCTTTGGGAGGAGGGAAAAGACCCAGTACTTC.

The DNA for the CDR3 is TGTGCCAGCAGTTCTCCGGGGACTAGCGGGAGCACAGATACGCAGTATTTT. Translation gives CASSSPGTSGSTDTQYF. This chain connects TRBV27 to TRBJ2-3; TRBD2 agrees at 12 bases. The germline gives CDR1 MNHEY, CDR2 SMNVEV (reference sequence). This CDR3 spans 17 amino acids. The ends lost 4 bases at V and 0 bases at J; junction bases unmatched: 5.

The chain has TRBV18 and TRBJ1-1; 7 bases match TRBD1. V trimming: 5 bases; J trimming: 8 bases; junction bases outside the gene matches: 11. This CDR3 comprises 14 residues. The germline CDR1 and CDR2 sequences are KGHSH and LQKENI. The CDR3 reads CASSYTTGDQEAFF. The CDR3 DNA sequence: TGTGCCAGCTCATATACTACAGGGGACCAGGAAGCTTTCTTT.

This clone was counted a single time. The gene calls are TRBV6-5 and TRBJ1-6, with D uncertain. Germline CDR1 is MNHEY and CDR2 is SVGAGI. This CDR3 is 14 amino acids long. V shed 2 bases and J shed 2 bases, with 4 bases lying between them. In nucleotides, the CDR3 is TGTGCCAGCAGTTACGGGCCCTATAATTCACCCCTCCACTTT. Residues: CASSYGPYNSPLHF.

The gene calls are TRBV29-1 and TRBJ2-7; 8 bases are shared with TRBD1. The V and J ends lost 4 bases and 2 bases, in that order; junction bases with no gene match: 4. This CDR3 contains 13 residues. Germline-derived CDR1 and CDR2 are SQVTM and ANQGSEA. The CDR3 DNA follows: TGCAGCGTTGGCCGGGACAGGACCTACGAGCAGTACTTC. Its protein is CSVGRDRTYEQYF.

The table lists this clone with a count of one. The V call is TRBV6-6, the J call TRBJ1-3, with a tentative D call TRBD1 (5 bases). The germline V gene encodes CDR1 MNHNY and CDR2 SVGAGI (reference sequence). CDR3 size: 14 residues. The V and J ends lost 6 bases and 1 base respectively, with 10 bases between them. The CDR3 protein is CASRGEGSGNTIYF. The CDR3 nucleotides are TGTGCCAGCAGAGGGGAGGGGTCTGGAAACACCATATATTTT.

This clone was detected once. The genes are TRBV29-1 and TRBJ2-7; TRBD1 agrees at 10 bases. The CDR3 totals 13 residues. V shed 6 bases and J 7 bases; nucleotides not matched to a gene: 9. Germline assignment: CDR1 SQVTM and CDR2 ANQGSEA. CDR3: CSVRQGAVREQYF. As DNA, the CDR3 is TGCAGCGTGCGACAGGGGGCCGTTAGGGAGCAGTACTTC.

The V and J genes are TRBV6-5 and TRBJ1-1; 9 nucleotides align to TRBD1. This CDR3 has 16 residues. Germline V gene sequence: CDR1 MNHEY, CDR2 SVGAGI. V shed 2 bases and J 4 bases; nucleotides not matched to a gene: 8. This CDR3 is CASSYEPGTGRTEAFF. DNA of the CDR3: TGTGCCAGCAGTTACGAACCAGGGACAGGGCGCACTGAAGCTTTCTTT.

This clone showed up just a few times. CDR3 sequence (DNA): TGTGCCATCAGAACAGGGGGCTCCTACAATGAGCAGTTCTTC. Translating gives CAIRTGGSYNEQFF. The V and J genes are TRBV10-3 and TRBJ2-1, with 8 nucleotides matching TRBD1. The germline V gene encodes CDR1 ENHRY and CDR2 SYGVKD. CDR3 length: 14 residues. V was pared by 6 bases and J by 0 bases, with 1 base of the junction left unmatched.

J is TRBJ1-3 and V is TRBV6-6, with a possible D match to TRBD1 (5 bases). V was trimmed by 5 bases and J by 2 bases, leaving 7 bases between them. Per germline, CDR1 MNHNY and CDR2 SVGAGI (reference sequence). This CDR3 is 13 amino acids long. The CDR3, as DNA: TGTGCCAGCAGTACAGGTCCTGGAAACACCATATATTTT. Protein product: CASSTGPGNTIYF.

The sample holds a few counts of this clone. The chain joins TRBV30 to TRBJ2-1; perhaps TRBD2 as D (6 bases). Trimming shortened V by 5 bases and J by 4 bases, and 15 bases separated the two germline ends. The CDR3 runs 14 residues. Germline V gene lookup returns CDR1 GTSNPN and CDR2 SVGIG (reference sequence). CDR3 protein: CAWDEAGTYNEQFF. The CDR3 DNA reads TGTGCCTGGGATGAAGCCGGGACTTACAATGAGCAGTTCTTC. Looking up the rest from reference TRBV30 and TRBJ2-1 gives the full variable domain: SQTIHQWPATLVQPVGSPLSLECTVEGTSNPNLYWYRQAAGRGLQLLFYSVGIGQISSEVPQNLSASRPQDRQFILSSKKLLLSDSGFYLCAWDEAGTYNEQFFGPGTRLTVL.

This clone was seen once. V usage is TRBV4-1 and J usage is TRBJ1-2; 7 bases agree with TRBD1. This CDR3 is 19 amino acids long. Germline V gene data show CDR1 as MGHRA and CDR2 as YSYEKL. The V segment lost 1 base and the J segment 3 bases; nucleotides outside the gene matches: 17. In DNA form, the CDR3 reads TGCGCCAGCAGCCAAGTTGGTAGGTCCAGGGGGTGGCGCGACTATGGCTACACCTTC. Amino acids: CASSQVGRSRGWRDYGYTF.

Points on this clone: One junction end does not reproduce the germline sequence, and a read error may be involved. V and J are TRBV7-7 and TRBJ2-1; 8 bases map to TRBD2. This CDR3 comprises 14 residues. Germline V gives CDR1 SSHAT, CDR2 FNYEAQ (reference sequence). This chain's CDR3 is CASSIAGTSNEQFF. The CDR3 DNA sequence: TGTGCCAGCAGCATAGCGGGGACATCCAATGAGCAGTTCTTC.

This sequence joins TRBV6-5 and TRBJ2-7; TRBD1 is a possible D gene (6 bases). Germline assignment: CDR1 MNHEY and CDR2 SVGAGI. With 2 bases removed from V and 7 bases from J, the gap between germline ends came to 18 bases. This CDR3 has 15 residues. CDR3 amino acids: CASSYGPGAPGEQYF. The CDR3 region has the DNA TGTGCCAGCAGTTACGGCCCAGGGGCCCCTGGGGAGCAGTACTTC.

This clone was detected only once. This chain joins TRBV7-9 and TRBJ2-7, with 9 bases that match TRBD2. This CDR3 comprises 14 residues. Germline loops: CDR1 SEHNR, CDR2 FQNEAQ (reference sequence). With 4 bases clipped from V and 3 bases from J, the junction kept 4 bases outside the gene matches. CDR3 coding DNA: TGTGCCAGCAGCTCGGGACTAGCAAACTACGAGCAGTACTTC. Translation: CASSSGLANYEQYF.

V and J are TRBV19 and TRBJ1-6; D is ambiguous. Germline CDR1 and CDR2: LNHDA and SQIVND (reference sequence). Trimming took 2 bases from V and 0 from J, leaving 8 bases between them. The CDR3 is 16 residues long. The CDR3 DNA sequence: TGTGCCAGTAGTATACGGGGAATCTCCTATAATTCACCCCTCCACTTT. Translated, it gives CASSIRGISYNSPLHF.

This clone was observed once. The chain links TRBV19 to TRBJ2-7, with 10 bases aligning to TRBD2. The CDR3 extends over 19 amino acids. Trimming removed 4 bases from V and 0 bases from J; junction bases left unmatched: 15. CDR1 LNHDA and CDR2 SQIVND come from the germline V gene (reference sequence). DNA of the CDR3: TGTGCCAGTAGTAGGAAGGTGGTTCTAGCGGGAGCGGGCTCCTACGAGCAGTACTTC. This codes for CASSRKVVLAGAGSYEQYF.

The chain's CDR3 is CASSQASSGNTIYF. DNA of the CDR3: TGCGCCAGCAGCCAAGCTAGCTCTGGAAACACCATATATTTT. The chain joins TRBV4-1 to TRBJ1-3, with D uncertain. The CDR3 covers 14 residues. V gave up 1 base and J gave up 0 bases, with 4 bases separating them. Germline V gives CDR1 MGHRA, CDR2 YSYEKL.

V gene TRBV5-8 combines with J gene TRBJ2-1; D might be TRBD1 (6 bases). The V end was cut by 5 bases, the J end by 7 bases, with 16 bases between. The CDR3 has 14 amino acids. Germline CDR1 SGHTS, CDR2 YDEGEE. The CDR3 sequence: CASSSRGSGNEQFF. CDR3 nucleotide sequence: TGTGCCAGCAGTTCTAGGGGGTCGGGGAATGAGCAGTTCTTC.

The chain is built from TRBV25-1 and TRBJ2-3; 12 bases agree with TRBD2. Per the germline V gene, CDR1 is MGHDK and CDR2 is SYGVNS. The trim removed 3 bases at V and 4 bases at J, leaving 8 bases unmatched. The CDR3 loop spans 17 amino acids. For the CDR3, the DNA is TGTGCCAGCAGTGAGGCGACTAGCGGGAGAATTTCAGATACGCAGTATTTT. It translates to CASSEATSGRISDTQYF.

CDR3 nucleotide sequence: TGTGCCAGCAGCGACCGGACTAGCGGGGGACCGACGCAGTATTTT. Protein product: CASSDRTSGGPTQYF. J is TRBJ2-3 and V is TRBV7-2; 13 nucleotides align to TRBD2. Germline CDR1 SGHTA, CDR2 FQGNSA. The CDR3 runs 15 residues. The J segment lost 9 bases and the V segment lost 5 bases, leaving 8 bases of the junction unmatched.

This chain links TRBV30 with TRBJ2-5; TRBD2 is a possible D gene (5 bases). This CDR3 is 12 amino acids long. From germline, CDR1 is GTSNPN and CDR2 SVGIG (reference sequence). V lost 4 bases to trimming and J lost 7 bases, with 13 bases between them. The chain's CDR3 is CAWTVEAATQYF. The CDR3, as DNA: TGTGCCTGGACCGTGGAGGCCGCGACCCAGTACTTC. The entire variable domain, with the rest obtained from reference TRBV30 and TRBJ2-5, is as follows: SQTIHQWPATLVQPVGSPLSLECTVEGTSNPNLYWYRQAAGRGLQLLFYSVGIGQISSEVPQNLSASRPQDRQFILSSKKLLLSDSGFYLCAWTVEAATQYFGPGTRLLVL.

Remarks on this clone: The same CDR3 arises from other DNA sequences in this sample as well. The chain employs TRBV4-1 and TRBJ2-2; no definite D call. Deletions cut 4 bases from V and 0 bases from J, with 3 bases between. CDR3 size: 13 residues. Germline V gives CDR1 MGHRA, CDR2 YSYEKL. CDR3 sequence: CASSLSNTGELFF. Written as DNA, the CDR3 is TGCGCCAGCAGCCTATCGAACACCGGGGAGCTGTTTTTT.

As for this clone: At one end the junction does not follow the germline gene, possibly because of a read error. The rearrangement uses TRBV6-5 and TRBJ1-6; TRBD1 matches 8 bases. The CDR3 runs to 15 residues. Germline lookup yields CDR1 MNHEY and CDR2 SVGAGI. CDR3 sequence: CVSSTGGGYNSPLHF. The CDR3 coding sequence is TGTGTCAGCAGTACAGGGGGTGGATATAATTCACCCCTCCACTTT.

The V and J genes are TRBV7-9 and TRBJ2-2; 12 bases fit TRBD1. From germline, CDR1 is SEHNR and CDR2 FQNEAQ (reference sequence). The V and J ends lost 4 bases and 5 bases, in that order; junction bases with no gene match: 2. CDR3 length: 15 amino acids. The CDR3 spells CASSSGQGATGELFF. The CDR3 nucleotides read TGTGCCAGCAGCTCGGGACAGGGGGCAACCGGGGAGCTGTTTTTT. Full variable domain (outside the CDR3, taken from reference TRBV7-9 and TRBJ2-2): DTGVSQNPRHKITKRGQNVTFRCDPISEHNRLYWYRQTLGQGPEFLTYFQNEAQLEKSRLLSDRFSAERPKGSFSTLEIQRTEQGDSAMYLCASSSGQGATGELFFGEGSRLTVL.

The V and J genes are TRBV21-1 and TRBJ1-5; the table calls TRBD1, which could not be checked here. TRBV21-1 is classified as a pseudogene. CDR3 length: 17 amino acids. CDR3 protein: CASSGTGGEASNQPQHF. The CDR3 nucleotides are TGTGCCAGCAGCGGTACAGGGGGGGAGGCTAGCAATCAGCCCCAGCATTTT.

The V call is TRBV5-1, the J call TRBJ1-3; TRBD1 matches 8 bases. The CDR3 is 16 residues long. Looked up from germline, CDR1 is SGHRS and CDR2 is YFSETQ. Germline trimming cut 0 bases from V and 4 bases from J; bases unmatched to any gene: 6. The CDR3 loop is CASSLGGQDHGNTIYF. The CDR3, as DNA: TGCGCCAGCAGCTTGGGGGGACAGGACCACGGAAACACCATATATTTT.

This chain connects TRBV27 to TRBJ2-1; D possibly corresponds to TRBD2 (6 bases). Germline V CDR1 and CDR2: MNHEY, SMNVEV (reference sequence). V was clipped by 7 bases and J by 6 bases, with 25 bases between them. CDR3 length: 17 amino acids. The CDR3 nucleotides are TGTGCCAGCACCTCAACGGCGGGGCTACGGGTACCCAATGAGCAGTTCTTC. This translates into CASTSTAGLRVPNEQFF.

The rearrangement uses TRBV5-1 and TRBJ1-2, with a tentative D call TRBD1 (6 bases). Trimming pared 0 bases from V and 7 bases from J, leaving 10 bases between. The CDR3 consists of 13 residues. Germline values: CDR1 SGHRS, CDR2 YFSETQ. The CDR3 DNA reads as TGCGCCAGCAGCTTGGAAGGGGGTGGTGGCTACACCTTC. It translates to CASSLEGGGGYTF.

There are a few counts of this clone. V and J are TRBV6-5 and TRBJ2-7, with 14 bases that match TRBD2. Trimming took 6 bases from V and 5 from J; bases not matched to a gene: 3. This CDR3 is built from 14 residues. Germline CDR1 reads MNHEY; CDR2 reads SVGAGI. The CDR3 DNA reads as TGTGCCAGCAGCGGGACTAGCGGGAGTAACGAGCAGTACTTC. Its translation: CASSGTSGSNEQYF.

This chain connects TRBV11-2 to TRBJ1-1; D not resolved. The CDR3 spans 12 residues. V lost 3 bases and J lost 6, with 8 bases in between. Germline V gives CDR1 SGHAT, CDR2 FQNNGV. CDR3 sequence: CASSFPGAEAFF. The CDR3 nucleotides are TGTGCCAGCAGCTTTCCCGGGGCTGAAGCTTTCTTT.